This T cell receptor (beta chain) was retrieved from a study of tumor-infiltrating lymphocytes in localized non-small cell lung cancer. Across the study: Patients included smokers and never-smokers with various histologies, some sampled after neoadjuvant chemotherapy. Findings of the study overall: Different pieces of the same tissue went to different assays, confounding technical variation with intratumor heterogeneity. Only some patients had TCR sequencing, depending on available tissue.

V shed 4 bases, J shed 7 bases, and the junction held 13 bases outside the gene matches. Germline V lookup: CDR1 SGHNT, CDR2 YYREEE (reference sequence). The CDR3 is 16 amino acids. Profiling relied on immunoSEQ multiplex PCR, and the TCRdb table lists in-frame clones only, not all of them. The sample contains around 23,000 clones, 73% of which appear only once. To note about this clone: The target antigen is unknown.

The sequence came from a human donor with non-small cell lung cancer. The chain links TRBV5-4 to TRBJ1-2, with 10 bases aligning to TRBD1. The sample was lung tumor tissue. Here the CDR3 DNA reads TGTGCCAGCAGCAGACTTTGGGACAGGGGCCGGGGTGGCTACACCTTC. This gives the protein CASSRLWDRGRGGYTF. Filled out from reference TRBV5-4 and TRBJ1-2, the complete variable domain reads ETGVTQSPTHLIKTRGQQVTLRCSSQSGHNTVSWYQQALGQGPQFIFQYYREEENGRGNFPPRFSGLQFPNYSSELNVNALELDDSALYLCASSRLWDRGRGGYTFGSGTRLTVV.